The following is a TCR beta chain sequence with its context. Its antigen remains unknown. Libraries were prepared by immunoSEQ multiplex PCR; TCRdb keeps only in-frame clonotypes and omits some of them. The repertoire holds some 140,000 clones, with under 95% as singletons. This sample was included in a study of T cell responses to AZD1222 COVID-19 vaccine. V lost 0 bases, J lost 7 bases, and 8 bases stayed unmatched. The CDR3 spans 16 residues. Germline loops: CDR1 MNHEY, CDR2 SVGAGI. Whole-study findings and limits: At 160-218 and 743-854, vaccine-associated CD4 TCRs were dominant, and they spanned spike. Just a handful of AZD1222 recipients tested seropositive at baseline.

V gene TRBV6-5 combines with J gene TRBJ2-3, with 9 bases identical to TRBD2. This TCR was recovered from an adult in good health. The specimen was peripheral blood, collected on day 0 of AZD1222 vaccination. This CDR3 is CASSYSWASGVNTQYF. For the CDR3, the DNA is TGTGCCAGCAGTTACTCGTGGGCTAGCGGGGTAAATACGCAGTATTTT.